This T cell receptor (beta chain) stems from a study of shared clonotypes between healthy human individuals. This clone was seen only once. The CDR3 is made up of 16 amino acids. Unmatched junction bases numbered 8, after V lost 3 bases and J lost 2 bases. CDR1 and CDR2 from the germline V gene are LGHNA and YSLEER. Here immunoSEQ multiplex PCR was the method, and the copy in TCRdb shows in-frame clones only, minus some. The table has roughly 2,000,000 clones, about 93% seen once. Positive CCR7 selection of CD45RO-negative cells yielded the naive CD8 cells, and terminally differentiated effector memory CD45RA+ cells were excluded.

The rearrangement links TRBV4-3 to TRBJ2-7; 9 bases match TRBD1. Sequencing was done on a sample of naive CD8+ T cells from PBMCs. This clonotype was sampled from a young man in good health. Some clones in this sample may be carry-over from other donors' samples. The CDR3 reads CASSHGTGKLTYEQYF. The CDR3 nucleotides read TGCGCCAGCAGCCATGGGACAGGGAAGCTAACCTACGAGCAGTACTTC.